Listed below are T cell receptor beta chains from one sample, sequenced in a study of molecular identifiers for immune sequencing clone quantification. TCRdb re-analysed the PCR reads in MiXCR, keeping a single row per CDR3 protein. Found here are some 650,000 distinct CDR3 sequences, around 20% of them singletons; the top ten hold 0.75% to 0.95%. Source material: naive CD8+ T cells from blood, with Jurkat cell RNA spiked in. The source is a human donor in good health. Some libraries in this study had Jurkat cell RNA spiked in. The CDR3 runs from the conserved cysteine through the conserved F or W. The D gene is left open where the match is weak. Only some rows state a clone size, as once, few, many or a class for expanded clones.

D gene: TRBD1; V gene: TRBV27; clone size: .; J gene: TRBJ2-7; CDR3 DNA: TGTGCCAGCAGTTGGGACAGGTCCGAGCAGTACTTC; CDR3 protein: CASSWDRSEQYF
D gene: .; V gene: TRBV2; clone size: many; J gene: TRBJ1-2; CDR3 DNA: TGTGCCAGCAGTGACTATGGCAGGGCGGATGGCTACACCTTC; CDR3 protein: CASSDYGRADGYTF
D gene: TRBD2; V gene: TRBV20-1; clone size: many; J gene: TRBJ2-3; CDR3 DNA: TGCAGTGCGATCGGACAGGAACCGGGACTAGCAACAGATACGCAGTATTTT; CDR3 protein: CSAIGQEPGLATDTQYF
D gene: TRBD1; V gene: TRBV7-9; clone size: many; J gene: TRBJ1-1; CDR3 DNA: TGTGCCAGCGGGACAGGTTTTGAAGCTTTCTTT; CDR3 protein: CASGTGFEAFF
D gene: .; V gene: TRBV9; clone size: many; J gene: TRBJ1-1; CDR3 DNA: TGTGCCAGCTCACACAGGGTATTCACTGAAGCTTTCTTT; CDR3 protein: CASSHRVFTEAFF
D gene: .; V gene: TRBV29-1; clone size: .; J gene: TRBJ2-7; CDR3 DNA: TGCAGCGTTGAGTGTAGCTACGAGCAGTACTTC; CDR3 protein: CSVECSYEQYF
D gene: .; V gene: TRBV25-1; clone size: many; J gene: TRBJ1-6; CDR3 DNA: TGTGCCAGCAGTGACTTTGAAGGGGGTTTTAATTCACCCCTCCACTTT; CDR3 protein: CASSDFEGGFNSPLHF
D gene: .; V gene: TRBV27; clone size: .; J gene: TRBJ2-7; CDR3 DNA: TGTGCCAGCAGTTATAGGACTACCTACGAGCAGTACTTC; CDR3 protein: CASSYRTTYEQYF
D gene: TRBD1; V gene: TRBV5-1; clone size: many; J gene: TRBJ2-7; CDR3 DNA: TGCGCCAGCAGGGGGACAGGCCCCTACGAGCAGTACTTC; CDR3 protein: CASRGTGPYEQYF
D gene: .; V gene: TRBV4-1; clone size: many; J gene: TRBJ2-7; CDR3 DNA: TGCGCCAGCAGCCACCCGGGACCTTCCTACGAGCAGTACTTC; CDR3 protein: CASSHPGPSYEQYF
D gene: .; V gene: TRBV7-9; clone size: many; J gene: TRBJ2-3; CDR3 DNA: TGTGCCACCGACAGCAAATTAACTCGCACAGATACGCAGTATTTT; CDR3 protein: CATDSKLTRTDTQYF
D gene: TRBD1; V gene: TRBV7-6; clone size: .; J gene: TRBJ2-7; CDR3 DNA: TGTGCCAGCACGACAGGGAACGCGTACGAGCAGTACTTC; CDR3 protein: CASTTGNAYEQYF
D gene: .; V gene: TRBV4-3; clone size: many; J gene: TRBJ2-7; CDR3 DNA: TGCGCCAGCAGCCCCTGGCTAGGGGCCTACGAGCAGTACTTC; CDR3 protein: CASSPWLGAYEQYF
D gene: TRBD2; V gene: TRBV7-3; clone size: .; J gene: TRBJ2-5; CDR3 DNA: TGTGCCAGCAGCTTAACGGGACTAGCGGATAATAAGTACTTC; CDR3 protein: CASSLTGLADNKYF
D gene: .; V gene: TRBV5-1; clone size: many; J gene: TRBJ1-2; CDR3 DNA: TGCGCCAGCAGCCCGGCGGGGGGGGCGGACGGCAACTATGGCTACACCTTC; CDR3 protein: CASSPAGGADGNYGYTF
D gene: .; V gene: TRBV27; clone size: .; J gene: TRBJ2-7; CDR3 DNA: TGTGCCAGCAGTTTATCGCCTAGCGTCGGGTACGAGCAGTACTTC; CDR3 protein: CASSLSPSVGYEQYF
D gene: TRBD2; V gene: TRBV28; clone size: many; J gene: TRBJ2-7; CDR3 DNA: TGTGCCAGCAGTCTGGGACTAGCGGGCCTATCCTACGAGCAGTACTTC; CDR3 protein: CASSLGLAGLSYEQYF
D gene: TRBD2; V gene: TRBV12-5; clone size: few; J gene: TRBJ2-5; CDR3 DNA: TGTGCTAGTGGTTTCACTAGCGGGAGGGTGAAAGAGACCCAGTACTTC; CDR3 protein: CASGFTSGRVKETQYF
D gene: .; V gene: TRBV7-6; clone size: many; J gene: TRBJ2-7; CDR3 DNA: TGTGCCAGCAGCTTAGCGTTCGGTTCCTACGAGCAGTACTTC; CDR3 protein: CASSLAFGSYEQYF
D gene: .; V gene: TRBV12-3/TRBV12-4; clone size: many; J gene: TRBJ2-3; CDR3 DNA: TGTGCCAGCACACTAGGACTAATCACAGATACGCAGTATTTT; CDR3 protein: CASTLGLITDTQYF
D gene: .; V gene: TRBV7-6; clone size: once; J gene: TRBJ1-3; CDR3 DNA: TGTGCCGGCAGCCCAGGCCCCGGAAACACCATATATTTT; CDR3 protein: CAGSPGPGNTIYF
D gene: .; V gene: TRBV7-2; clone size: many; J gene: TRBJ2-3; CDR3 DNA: TGTGCCAGCAGCTTAGCCCCTGGGGATACGCAGTATTTT; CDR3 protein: CASSLAPGDTQYF
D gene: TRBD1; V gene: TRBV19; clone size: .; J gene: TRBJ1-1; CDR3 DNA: TGTGCCAGTAGTATTGGTGACAGGGGGATCACTGAAGCTTTCTTT; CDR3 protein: CASSIGDRGITEAFF
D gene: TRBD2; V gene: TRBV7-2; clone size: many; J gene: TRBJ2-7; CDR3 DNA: TGTGCCAGCAGCGTCCAGCCGGGACTAGCGTCTTACGAGCAGTACTTC; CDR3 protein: CASSVQPGLASYEQYF
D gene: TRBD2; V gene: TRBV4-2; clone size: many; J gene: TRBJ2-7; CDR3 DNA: TGTGCCAGCAGCCAAGAGGCTCATAGCGGGAGGGCCCGCGAGCAGTACTTC; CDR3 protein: CASSQEAHSGRAREQYF
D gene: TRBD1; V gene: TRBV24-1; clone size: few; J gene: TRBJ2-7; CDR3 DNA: TGTGCCACCAGTGAATATCGGGACAGGGTAACCTACGAGCAGTACTTC; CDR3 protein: CATSEYRDRVTYEQYF
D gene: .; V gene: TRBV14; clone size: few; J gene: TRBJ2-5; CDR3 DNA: TGTGCCAGCAGCCAGAGCTACGGCCAAGAGACCCAGTACTTC; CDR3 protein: CASSQSYGQETQYF
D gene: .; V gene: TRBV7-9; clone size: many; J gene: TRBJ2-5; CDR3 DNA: TGTGCCAGCAGCTTTTTGTCCGGACTCAAGGGGGAGACCCAGTACTTC; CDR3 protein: CASSFLSGLKGETQYF
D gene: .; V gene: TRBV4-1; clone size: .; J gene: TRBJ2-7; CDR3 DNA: TGCGCCAGCAGCCAAGGCCCAGGCAGTTACTACGAGCAGTACTTC; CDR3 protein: CASSQGPGSYYEQYF
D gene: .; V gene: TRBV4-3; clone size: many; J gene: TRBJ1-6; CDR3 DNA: TGCGCCAGCAGCCAAGAAAATAACGCCAGGGGCTCATATTCACCCCTCCACTTT; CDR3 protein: CASSQENNARGSYSPLHF
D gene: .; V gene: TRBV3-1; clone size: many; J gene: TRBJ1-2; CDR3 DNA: TGTGCCAGCAGCCAAGTGTACACAGGATATGGCTACACCTTC; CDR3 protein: CASSQVYTGYGYTF
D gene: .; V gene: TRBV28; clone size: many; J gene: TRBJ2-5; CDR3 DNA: TGTGCCAGCAGTCTTAGAACGGGGCAAGAGACCCAGTACTTC; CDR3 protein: CASSLRTGQETQYF
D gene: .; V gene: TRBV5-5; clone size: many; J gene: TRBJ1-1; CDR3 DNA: TGTGCCAGCGAGACTGGGGGCGACACTGAAGCTTTCTTT; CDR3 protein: CASETGGDTEAFF
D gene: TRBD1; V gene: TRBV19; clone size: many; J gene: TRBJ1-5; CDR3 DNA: TGTGCCAGTAGTACGGACAGGGGGCTTGATCAGCCCCAGCATTTT; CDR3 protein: CASSTDRGLDQPQHF
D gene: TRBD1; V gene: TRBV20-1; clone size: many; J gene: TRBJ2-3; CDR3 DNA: TGCAGTGCTCGAAAAGTACAGGGGGCAACAGATACGCAGTATTTT; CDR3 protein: CSARKVQGATDTQYF
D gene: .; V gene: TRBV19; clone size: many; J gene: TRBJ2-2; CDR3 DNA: TGTGCCAGTAGCGGAGGCCCCCCCGGGGAGCTGTTTTTT; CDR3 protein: CASSGGPPGELFF
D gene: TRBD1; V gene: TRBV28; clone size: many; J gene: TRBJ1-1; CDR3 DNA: TGTGCCAGCAGTTACAGGGGGCTGGTCACTGAAGCTTTCTTT; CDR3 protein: CASSYRGLVTEAFF
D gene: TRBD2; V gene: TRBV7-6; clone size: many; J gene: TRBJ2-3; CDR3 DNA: TGTGCCAGCATTATAACCCCGGGACTAGCGGAAACTAGCACAGATACGCAGTATTTT; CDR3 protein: CASIITPGLAETSTDTQYF
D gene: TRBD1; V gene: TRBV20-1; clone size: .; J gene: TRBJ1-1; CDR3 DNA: TGCAGTGCTAGAGATAGTCGAGGGGGCGAAGGTTTCTTT; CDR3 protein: CSARDSRGGEGFF
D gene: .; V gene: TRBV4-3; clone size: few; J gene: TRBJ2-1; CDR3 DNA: TGCGCCAGCAGCCAAGGGACTGCCTTCCACAATGAGCAGTTCTTC; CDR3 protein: CASSQGTAFHNEQFF
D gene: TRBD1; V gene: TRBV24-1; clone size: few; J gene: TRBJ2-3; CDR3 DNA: TGTGCCACCAGTGAACTCAGACAGGGCCCCTGGTATTTT; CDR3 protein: CATSELRQGPWYF
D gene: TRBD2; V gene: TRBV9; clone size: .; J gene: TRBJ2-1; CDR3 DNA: TGTGCCAGCAGCGCCCTAGCGGACGTCCACAATGAGCAGTTCTTC; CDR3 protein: CASSALADVHNEQFF
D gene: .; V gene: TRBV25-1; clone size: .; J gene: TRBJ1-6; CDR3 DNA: TGTGCCAGCAGTGAAGGTGTGCAGGGGAGTTCACCCCTCCACTTT; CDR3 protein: CASSEGVQGSSPLHF
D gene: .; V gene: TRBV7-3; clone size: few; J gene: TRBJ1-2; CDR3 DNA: TGTGCCAGCAGCTTAACGGGCGCCGACTATGGCTACACCTTC; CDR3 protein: CASSLTGADYGYTF
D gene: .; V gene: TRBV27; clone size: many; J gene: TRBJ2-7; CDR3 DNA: TGTGCCAGCAGCGAGACCGGACCCCTGGGGGAGCAGTACTTC; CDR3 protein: CASSETGPLGEQYF
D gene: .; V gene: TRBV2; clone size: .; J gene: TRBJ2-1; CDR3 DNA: TGTGCCAGCAGTGGAGCGTACCCCCATGAGCAGTTCTTC; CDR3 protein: CASSGAYPHEQFF
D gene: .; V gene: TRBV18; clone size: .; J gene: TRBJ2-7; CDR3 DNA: TGTGCCAGCTCACCCGATAAATACGAGCAGTACTTC; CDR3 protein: CASSPDKYEQYF
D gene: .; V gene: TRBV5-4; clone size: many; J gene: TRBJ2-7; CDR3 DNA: TGTGCCAGCAGCTTGGATGGCCGCCCTAGAGTCGAGCAGTACTTC; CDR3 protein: CASSLDGRPRVEQYF
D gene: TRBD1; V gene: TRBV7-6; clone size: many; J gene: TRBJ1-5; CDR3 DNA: TGTGCCAGCAGCTGGGACAGGGAGGGACAGCCCCAGCATTTT; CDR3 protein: CASSWDREGQPQHF
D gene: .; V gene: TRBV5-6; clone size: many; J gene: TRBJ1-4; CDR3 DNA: TGTGCCAGCAGCAAGGACCGGCTAAATGAAAAACTGTTTTTT; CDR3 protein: CASSKDRLNEKLFF